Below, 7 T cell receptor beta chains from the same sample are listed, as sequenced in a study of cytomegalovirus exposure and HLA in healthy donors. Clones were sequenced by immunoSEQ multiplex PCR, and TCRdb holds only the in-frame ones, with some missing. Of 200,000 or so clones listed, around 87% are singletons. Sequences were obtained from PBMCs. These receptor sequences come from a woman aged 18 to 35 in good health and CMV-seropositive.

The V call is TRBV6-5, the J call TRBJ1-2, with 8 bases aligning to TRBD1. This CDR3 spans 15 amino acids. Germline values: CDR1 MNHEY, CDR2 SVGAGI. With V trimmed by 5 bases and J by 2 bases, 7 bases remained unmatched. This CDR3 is CASSRQGRGNYGYTF. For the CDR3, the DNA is TGTGCCAGCAGTAGACAGGGGCGGGGAAACTATGGCTACACCTTC.

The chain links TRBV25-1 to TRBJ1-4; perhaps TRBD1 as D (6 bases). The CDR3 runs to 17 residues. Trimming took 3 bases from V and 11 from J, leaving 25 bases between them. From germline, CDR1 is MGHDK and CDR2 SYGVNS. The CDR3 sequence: CASSDPYRTEKEGKLFF. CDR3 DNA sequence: TGTGCCAGCAGTGATCCCTATCGGACAGAAAAGGAAGGGAAACTGTTTTTT.

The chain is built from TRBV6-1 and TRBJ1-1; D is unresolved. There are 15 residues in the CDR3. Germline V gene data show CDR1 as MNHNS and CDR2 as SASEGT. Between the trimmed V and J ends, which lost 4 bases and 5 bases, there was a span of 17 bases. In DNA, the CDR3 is TGTGCCAGCAGTGCCGGGATCGTCCCCGCGACTGAAGCTTTCTTT. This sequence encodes CASSAGIVPATEAFF.

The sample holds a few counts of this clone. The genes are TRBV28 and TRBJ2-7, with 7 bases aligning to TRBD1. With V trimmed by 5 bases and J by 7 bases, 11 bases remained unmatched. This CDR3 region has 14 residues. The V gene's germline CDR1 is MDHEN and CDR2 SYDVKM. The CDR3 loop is CASSPTGALLEQYF. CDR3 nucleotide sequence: TGTGCCAGCAGTCCAACAGGGGCGCTTCTGGAGCAGTACTTC.

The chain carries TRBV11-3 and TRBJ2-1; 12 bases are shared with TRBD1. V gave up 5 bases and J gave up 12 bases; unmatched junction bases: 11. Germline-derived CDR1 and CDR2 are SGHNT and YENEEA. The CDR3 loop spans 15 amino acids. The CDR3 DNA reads TGTGCCAGCAGCCCCTCCGGGACAGGGGGCGCTGGGCAGTTCTTC. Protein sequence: CASSPSGTGGAGQFF.

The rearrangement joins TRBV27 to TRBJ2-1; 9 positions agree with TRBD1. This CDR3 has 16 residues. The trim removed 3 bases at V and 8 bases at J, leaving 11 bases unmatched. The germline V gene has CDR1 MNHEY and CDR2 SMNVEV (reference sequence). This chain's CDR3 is CASSFLGTGKLDEQFF. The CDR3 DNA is TGTGCCAGCAGTTTCCTGGGGACAGGGAAACTCGATGAGCAGTTCTTC.

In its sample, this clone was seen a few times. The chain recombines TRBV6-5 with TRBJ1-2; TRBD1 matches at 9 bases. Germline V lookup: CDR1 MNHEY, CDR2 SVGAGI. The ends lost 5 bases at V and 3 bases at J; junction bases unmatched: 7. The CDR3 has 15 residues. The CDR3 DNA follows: TGTGCCAGCAGTCCCTTGGGACAGGGCGACTATGGCTACACCTTC. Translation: CASSPLGQGDYGYTF.